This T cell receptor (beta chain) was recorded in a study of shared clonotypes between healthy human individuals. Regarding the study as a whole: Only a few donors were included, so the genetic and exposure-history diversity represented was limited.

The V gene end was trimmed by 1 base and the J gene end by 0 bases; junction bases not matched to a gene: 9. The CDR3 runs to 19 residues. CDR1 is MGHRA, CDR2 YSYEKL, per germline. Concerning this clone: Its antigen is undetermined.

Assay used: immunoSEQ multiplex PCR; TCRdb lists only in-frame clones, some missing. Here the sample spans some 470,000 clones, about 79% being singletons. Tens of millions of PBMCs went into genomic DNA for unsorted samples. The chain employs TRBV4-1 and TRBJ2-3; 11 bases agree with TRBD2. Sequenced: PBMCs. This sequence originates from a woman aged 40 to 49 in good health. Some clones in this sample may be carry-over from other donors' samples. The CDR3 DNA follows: TGCGCCAGCAGCCAAGGGGGTAGCGGGAGGGGAACTAGCACAGATACGCAGTATTTT. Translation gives CASSQGGSGRGTSTDTQYF.